This T cell receptor beta chain appears in the sequencing data of a study of cytomegalovirus exposure and HLA in healthy donors. Findings and caveats of the study: In a later analysis, specific HLA alleles were associated with more than 15,000 TCR beta sequences at a 0.05 false discovery rate.

Researchers ran the PCR with 60 Vbeta and 13 Jbeta primers. Only in-frame clones appear in the TCRdb table, and some are missing; sequencing was by immunoSEQ multiplex PCR. Of approximately 170,000 clones listed, roughly 85% are singletons. J was trimmed by 4 bases and V by 6 bases; bases with no gene match: 4. This CDR3 has 14 amino acids. The germline gives CDR1 LNHDA, CDR2 SQIVND (reference sequence). Turning to this clone: Its matching antigen is unknown.

The donors, nominally healthy at sampling, likely had unrecorded immune exposures. This TCR derives from a boy aged 2 to 9 in good health and CMV-seronegative. This chain connects TRBV19 to TRBJ2-2, with TRBD1 matching 8 bases. Sequenced material: PBMCs. In DNA form, the CDR3 reads TGTGCCAGTAGGGTGACAGGGGTCACCGGGGAGCTGTTTTTT. Translating gives CASRVTGVTGELFF.